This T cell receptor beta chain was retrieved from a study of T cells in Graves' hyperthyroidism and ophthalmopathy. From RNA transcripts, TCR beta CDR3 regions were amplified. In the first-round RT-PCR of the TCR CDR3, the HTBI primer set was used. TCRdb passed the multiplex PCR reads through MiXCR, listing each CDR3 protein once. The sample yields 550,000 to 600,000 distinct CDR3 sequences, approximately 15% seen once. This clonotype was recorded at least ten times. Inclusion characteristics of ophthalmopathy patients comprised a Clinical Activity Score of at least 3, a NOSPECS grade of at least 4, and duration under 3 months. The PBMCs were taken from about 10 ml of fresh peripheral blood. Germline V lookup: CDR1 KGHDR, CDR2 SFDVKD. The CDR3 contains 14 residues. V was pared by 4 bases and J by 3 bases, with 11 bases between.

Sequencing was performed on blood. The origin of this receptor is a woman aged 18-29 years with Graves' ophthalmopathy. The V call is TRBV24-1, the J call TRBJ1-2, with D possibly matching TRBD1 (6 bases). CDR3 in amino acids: CATSEGGMDYGYTF. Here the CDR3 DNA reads TGTGCCACCAGTGAAGGGGGGATGGACTATGGCTACACCTTC.